The 16 T cell receptor beta chains presented below share a single source sample, sequenced in a study of vaccination and CD4 T cells after COVID-19. With the Oncomine TCR Beta short-read assay, DNA from cultured CD4+ T cells was sequenced. TCRdb reprocessed the PCR reads with MiXCR, giving one entry per CDR3 protein. The sample shows 18,000 or so distinct CDR3 sequences, 40% to 65% of them seen only once. Antigens of these TCRs are unknown. Regarding treatment: roughly ten-day PBMC culture with coronavirus spike peptide pools or control peptides (ViraFEST assay). Sequenced input: CD4+ T cells from blood, cultured in vitro. Receptors were obtained from a human donor who had recovered from COVID-19.

The V gene is TRBV18, the J gene TRBJ1-6, with D maybe TRBD1 (5 bases). V was clipped by 2 bases and J by 3 bases, with 11 bases between them. The CDR3 loop spans 16 amino acids. Looked up from germline, CDR1 is KGHSH and CDR2 is LQKENI. CDR3 sequence reads: CASSPSLQGYNSPLHF. DNA of the CDR3: TGTGCCAGCTCACCATCTCTTCAGGGCTATAATTCACCCCTCCACTTT.

This chain joins TRBV10-3 and TRBJ1-1, with 9 nucleotides matching TRBD1. J lost 0 bases, V lost 4 bases, and 0 bases had no gene match. Germline V gene data show CDR1 as ENHRY and CDR2 as SYGVKD. This CDR3 region has 14 residues. CDR3 DNA sequence: TGTGCCATCAGTGGACAGGGGGTGAACACTGAAGCTTTCTTT. Protein: CAISGQGVNTEAFF.

The V call is TRBV19, the J call TRBJ1-2; D may be TRBD1 (6 bases). Trimming removed 3 bases from V and 4 bases from J, with 9 bases in between. Germline CDR1 reads LNHDA; CDR2 reads SQIVND (reference sequence). CDR3 length: 13 amino acids. The CDR3 DNA is TGTGCCAGTAGTATGCGACAGGTCTATGGCTACACCTTC. Translating gives CASSMRQVYGYTF.

V gene TRBV27 combines with J gene TRBJ1-5, with D hard to call. The CDR3 length is 14 residues. V was cut by 5 bases and J by 4 bases, with 12 bases left in between. The V gene's germline CDR1 is MNHEY and CDR2 SMNVEV (reference sequence). The CDR3 nucleotides are TGTGCCAGCAGTCCATTTCTCAGGAATCAGCCCCAGCATTTT. Its translation is CASSPFLRNQPQHF.

A single count supports this clonotype. The V gene is TRBV20-1, the J gene TRBJ1-5, with TRBD1 matching 8 bases. The CDR3 totals 14 residues. V shed 3 bases and J 4 bases; nucleotides not matched to a gene: 5. Germline assignment: CDR1 DFQATT and CDR2 SNEGSKA (reference sequence). CDR3 loop: CSASITGGNQPQHF. In DNA form, the CDR3 reads TGCAGTGCTAGTATCACAGGGGGTAATCAGCCCCAGCATTTT.

V gene TRBV7-2 combines with J gene TRBJ2-1; 11 positions agree with TRBD2. This CDR3 has 17 residues. V gave up 7 bases and J gave up 2 bases; unmatched junction bases: 10. Per the germline V gene, CDR1 is SGHTA and CDR2 is FQGNSA. The CDR3 DNA is TGTGCCAGCATATCCCCCTTAGCGGGAGGGCCCTACAATGAGCAGTTCTTC. This sequence encodes CASISPLAGGPYNEQFF.

This clonotype showed up just a few times. The chain employs TRBV7-6 and TRBJ1-2; 7 positions agree with TRBD1. This CDR3 is 13 amino acids long. The V gene's germline CDR1 is SGHVS and CDR2 FNYEAQ. The J segment lost 5 bases and the V segment lost 3 bases, leaving 3 bases of the junction unmatched. The CDR3 DNA sequence: TGTGCCAGCAGCTTCGCAGGGGGATATGGCTACACCTTC. This codes for CASSFAGGYGYTF.

The DNA for the CDR3 is TGTGCCACTACCGGGACTAGCGGGGTAGGGGAGCTGTTTTTT. It specifies CATTGTSGVGELFF. The rearrangement links TRBV10-3 to TRBJ2-2; 13 bases line up with TRBD2. Germline trimming cut 10 bases from V and 8 bases from J; bases unmatched to any gene: 7. The CDR3 runs to 14 residues. From germline, CDR1 is ENHRY and CDR2 SYGVKD.

There are a few counts of this clonotype. The CDR3 DNA is TGTGCCAGCAGCGCAAGCCGGGTGGGGAGTGAGACCCAGTACTTC. Translation gives CASSASRVGSETQYF. This sequence joins TRBV7-9 and TRBJ2-5; TRBD2 is a possible D gene (5 bases). CDR3 length: 15 amino acids. Germline lookup yields CDR1 SEHNR and CDR2 FQNEAQ (reference sequence). The V end lost 5 bases, the J end lost 5 bases, and 18 bases lay between the germline ends.

The rearrangement joins TRBV12-3 or TRBV12-4 to TRBJ2-7; D tentatively reads TRBD1 or TRBD2 (5 bases each). Trimming pared 1 base from V and 7 bases from J, leaving 17 bases between. The CDR3 has 15 amino acids. The CDR3 bases are TGTGCCAGCAGTTTAGGTACGGGGCTAGCTGGGGAGCAGTACTTC. This encodes CASSLGTGLAGEQYF.

By sample share, this clonotype is medium-sized. In DNA form, the CDR3 reads TGTGCCAGCAGTTATAGGCTTAATGAAAAACTGTTTTTT. It codes for CASSYRLNEKLFF. The chain joins TRBV12-3 or TRBV12-4 to TRBJ1-4; D gene uncertain. Between the trimmed V and J ends, which lost 4 bases and 4 bases, there was a span of 7 bases. This CDR3 is built from 13 residues.

V is TRBV5-4 and J is TRBJ2-5, with 7 bases identical to TRBD2. The CDR3 spans 15 residues. V trimming: 4 bases; J trimming: 2 bases; junction bases outside the gene matches: 8. Per the germline V gene, CDR1 is SGHNT and CDR2 is YYREEE (reference sequence). The CDR3 protein is CASSPGGGRQETQYF. As DNA, the CDR3 is TGTGCCAGCAGCCCTGGGGGGGGGAGGCAAGAGACCCAGTACTTC.

The chain combines TRBV5-1 with TRBJ1-2; D is possibly TRBD1 (5 bases). Trimming pared 4 bases from V and 0 bases from J, leaving 16 bases between. Germline V gene data show CDR1 as SGHRS and CDR2 as YFSETQ. The length of the CDR3 is 16 residues. The CDR3 coding sequence is TGCGCCAGCAGCCCTAGGGACGGGGATGCTAACTATGGCTACACCTTC. It codes for CASSPRDGDANYGYTF.

The V and J genes are TRBV28 and TRBJ1-1; D gene uncertain. This CDR3 contains 14 residues. V lost 3 bases and J lost 2, with 10 bases in between. The germline V gene encodes CDR1 MDHEN and CDR2 SYDVKM. CDR3 in amino acids: CASSLHSSNTEAFF. In DNA form, the CDR3 reads TGTGCCAGCAGTTTGCACTCTTCAAACACTGAAGCTTTCTTT.

This clonotype was picked up a small number of times. This chain connects TRBV11-2 to TRBJ2-2; 9 bases fit TRBD1. The ends lost 5 bases at V and 5 bases at J; junction bases unmatched: 6. The CDR3 is made up of 15 amino acids. Germline V gene sequence: CDR1 SGHAT, CDR2 FQNNGV. Here the CDR3 DNA reads TGTGCCAGCAGCCGACCCGGGACAGGGACCGGGGAGCTGTTTTTT. It codes for CASSRPGTGTGELFF.

The genes are TRBV20-1 and TRBJ1-5; no firm D call. This CDR3 is 14 amino acids long. Germline lookup yields CDR1 DFQATT and CDR2 SNEGSKA (reference sequence). The CDR3 DNA reads TGCAGCGCCAGCCCGAGCATGCTCGGTCAGCCCCAGCATTTT. It translates to CSASPSMLGQPQHF.